The clone carrying this T cell receptor beta chain was counted a few times. This sample is drawn from a study of human T cells and chemical hapten exposure. Background on the study: An approximately 2 cm by approximately 2 cm inner upper arm patch received 2% DPC for sensitization. Across samples, TCR yields varied, mostly owing to small differences in pooled library volumes.

The time point was: pre-sensitization, week 0. Specified treatment: therapeutic diphenylcyclopropenone sensitization with weekly scalp DPC. Blood draws came before every patch-test application. The library labeled individual cDNA molecules by adding unique molecular identifiers to them. TCRdb re-called the RACE reads with MiXCR, one entry per CDR3 protein. The sample includes fewer than 350,000 distinct CDR3 sequences, just under 8% of them seen just once. The material sequenced was whole blood, taken in connection with sensitization to the hapten diphenylcyclopropenone (DPC). The TCR was taken from a man younger than 35 with alopecia areata. Some clones in this sample may be carry-over from other donors' samples.

This CDR3 is CASSPTAGDTQYF. The CDR3 region has the DNA TGCGCCAGCAGCCCCACTGCGGGAGATACGCAGTATTTT. The rearrangement uses TRBV5-1 and TRBJ2-3; D perhaps matches TRBD2 (5 bases). CDR1 and CDR2 (germline): SGHRS, YFSETQ. This CDR3 is 13 amino acids long. Trimming removed 4 bases from V and 5 bases from J, with 11 bases in between.